This is a list of T cell receptor beta chains from one sample in a study of CD8+ T cells in alopecia areata. The assay was immunoSEQ multiplex PCR, and TCRdb's table has in-frame clones only and misses some. The table includes roughly 200,000 clones, 50% to 60% detected once. Material: CD4+ T cells sorted from blood, obtained at week 4, from a patient treated with tofacitinib. Every receptor here comes from a human donor with alopecia areata. CDR3s include the opening cysteine and the closing phenylalanine or tryptophan. The D gene is left open where the match is weak. Clone size is stated in some rows and not others, as once, few, many or a class when expanded.

j_gene | v_gene | d_gene | abundance | CDR3aa | CDR3nt
TRBJ2-7 | TRBV27 | . | . | CASSPAGTLAYEQYF | TGTGCCAGCAGTCCTGCCGGGACTCTCGCCTATGAGCAGTACTTC
TRBJ2-3 | TRBV7-3 | TRBD2 | . | CASSPGLAPGAQYF | TGTGCCAGCAGCCCAGGACTAGCGCCCGGGGCGCAGTATTTT
TRBJ2-7 | TRBV28 | TRBD1 | . | CASSLGQGSYEQYF | TGTGCCAGCAGTCTAGGACAGGGCTCCTACGAGCAGTACTTC
TRBJ1-1 | TRBV6-6 | . | few | CASRTPQGITEAFF | TGTGCCAGCAGAACACCACAGGGAATAACTGAAGCTTTCTTT
TRBJ2-3 | TRBV27 | . | . | CASSLGPGDTQYF | TGTGCCAGCAGTTTAGGCCCCGGAGATACGCAGTATTTT
TRBJ2-7 | TRBV4-1 | TRBD1 | once | CASSQVPFGQGLNYEQYF | TGCGCCAGCAGCCAAGTTCCGTTCGGACAGGGACTGAACTACGAGCAGTACTTC
TRBJ2-2 | TRBV2 | . | . | CASSEYSFTGELFF | TGTGCCAGCAGTGAGTACAGCTTCACCGGGGAGCTGTTTTTT
TRBJ2-1 | TRBV29-1 | TRBD1 | . | CSALRGGRHNEQFF | TGCAGCGCACTAAGAGGGGGCCGTCACAATGAGCAGTTCTTC
TRBJ1-6 | TRBV29-1 | . | few | CSVGTASRDSPLHF | TGCAGCGTTGGGACAGCGTCCCGAGATTCACCCCTCCACTTT
TRBJ2-1 | TRBV6-6 | . | . | CASSYRDFRSYNEQFF | TGTGCCAGCAGTTACCGGGACTTCCGCTCCTACAATGAGCAGTTCTTC
TRBJ2-2 | TRBV14 | TRBD2 | few | CASSRGRVYDTGELFF | TGTGCCAGCAGCCGCGGGAGGGTATACGACACCGGGGAGCTGTTTTTT
TRBJ2-5 | TRBV4-1 | . | . | CASSQVGSGSKAQYF | TGCGCCAGCAGCCAAGTGGGATCAGGGAGTAAGGCCCAGTACTTC
TRBJ1-2 | TRBV18 | . | . | CASSPPGQFYGYTF | TGTGCCAGCTCACCCCCCGGACAGTTCTATGGCTACACCTTC